This passage covers 9 T cell receptor beta chains from one sample sequenced in a study of blood T cell repertoires in COVID-19. Method: immunoSEQ multiplex PCR; TCRdb's copy keeps in-frame clones and lacks some. The table records 350,000 to 400,000 clones, roughly nine tenths of them present only once. Specimen: PBMCs or T cells enriched from blood (not recorded which). Receptors originate from a woman between 40 and 50 years old who had been exposed to COVID-19.

This chain links TRBV3-1 (or the pseudogene TRBV3-2) with TRBJ1-1; TRBD1 is a possible D gene (6 bases). CDR1 is LGHDT, CDR2 YNNKEL, per germline (reference sequence). The CDR3 consists of 13 residues. V lost 6 bases to trimming and J lost 5 bases, with 13 bases between them. The CDR3 protein is CASSSQGRTEAFF. In nucleotides, the CDR3 is TGTGCCAGCAGTAGTCAGGGGCGTACTGAAGCTTTCTTT.

The chain carries TRBV27 and TRBJ2-1, with 7 positions matching TRBD2. CDR3 size: 13 residues. Germline CDR1 is MNHEY and CDR2 is SMNVEV (reference sequence). The J segment lost 9 bases and the V segment lost 3 bases, leaving 5 bases of the junction unmatched. In DNA form, the CDR3 reads TGTGCCAGCAGTTTCTCAGCGGGACTTGAGCAGTTCTTC. Translating gives CASSFSAGLEQFF.

The V and J genes are TRBV7-3 and TRBJ1-2; D may be TRBD1 (5 bases). The V gene lost 3 bases and the J gene lost 2 bases, with 13 bases spanning the gap. The CDR3 runs to 15 residues. CDR1 is SGHTA and CDR2 is FQGTGA in the germline V gene. The CDR3 nucleotides read TGTGCCAGCAGCTTGACTTCTCGGGGGAACTATGGCTACACCTTC. As protein: CASSLTSRGNYGYTF.

The chain uses TRBV18 and TRBJ1-5; D is perhaps TRBD1 (6 bases). The germline V gene has CDR1 KGHSH and CDR2 LQKENI. CDR3 length: 14 amino acids. Trimming took 3 bases from V and 9 from J, leaving 15 bases between them. CDR3 loop: CASSPDGGLGPQHF. For the CDR3, the DNA is TGTGCCAGCTCACCGGATGGGGGCCTGGGGCCCCAGCATTTT.

The chain joins TRBV29-1 to TRBJ1-5; 10 nucleotides line up with TRBD1. Per the germline V gene, CDR1 is SQVTM and CDR2 is ANQGSEA. V dropped 6 bases and J dropped 4; count of bases not matched to a gene: 3. This CDR3 contains 13 residues. CDR3: CSVGQGVNQPQHF. The CDR3 DNA is TGCAGCGTCGGACAGGGGGTGAATCAGCCCCAGCATTTT.

The genes are TRBV19 and TRBJ1-6; TRBD1 matches at 10 bases. CDR1 and CDR2 (germline): LNHDA, SQIVND (reference sequence). Trimming took 5 bases from V and 7 from J; bases not matched to a gene: 8. The CDR3 has 16 residues. This CDR3 is CASSAGQGSLNSPLHF. The CDR3 nucleotides are TGTGCCAGTAGTGCGGGACAGGGGAGTCTCAATTCACCCCTCCACTTT.

The J gene is TRBJ2-2, the V gene TRBV2; a weak D match, TRBD1 (6 bases). The CDR3 has 16 residues. CDR1 SNHLY and CDR2 FYNNEI come from the germline V gene. V was shortened by 6 bases and J by 4 bases, with 18 bases between the two germline ends. CDR3 nucleotide sequence: TGTGCCAGCAGCCGAACCGGGACAATAGTCACCGGGGAGCTGTTTTTT. It codes for CASSRTGTIVTGELFF.

This chain uses TRBV18 with TRBJ2-7; D might be TRBD1 (6 bases). The V gene's germline CDR1 is KGHSH and CDR2 LQKENI. This CDR3 contains 15 residues. The V end lost 3 bases, the J end lost 5 bases, and 17 bases lay between the germline ends. CDR3: CASSPMDSAGHEQYF. The CDR3 DNA sequence: TGTGCCAGCTCACCCATGGACAGTGCGGGTCACGAGCAGTACTTC.

This clone has a handful of counts. The rearrangement joins TRBV3-1 (or the pseudogene TRBV3-2) to TRBJ2-3; D might be TRBD2 (7 bases). This CDR3 is 16 amino acids long. V dropped 8 bases and J dropped 2 bases, with 20 bases sitting between them. Germline loops: CDR1 LGHDT, CDR2 YNNKEL (reference sequence). The CDR3 is CASASRGGSPTDTQYF. The CDR3 nucleotides read TGTGCCAGCGCGTCGAGGGGGGGCAGCCCCACAGATACGCAGTATTTT.